The 26 T cell receptor beta chains in this list originate from one sample, sequenced in a study of monozygotic twins with inflammatory bowel disease. One entry per CDR3 protein, without DNA, is what TCRdb gives after re-calling the 5' RACE reads. In all, the sample yields 110,000 to 150,000 distinct CDR3 sequences. Sequenced input: blood. These receptors were obtained from a human donor with ulcerative colitis or Crohn's disease, or a healthy co-twin of an affected twin (not recorded which).

The rearrangement uses TRBV29-1 and TRBJ2-1; TCRdb designates TRBD2, a call that cannot be tested without DNA. The germline gives CDR1 SQVTM, CDR2 ANQGSEA. The CDR3 loop spans 15 amino acids. The CDR3 sequence is CSVCSDSRVANEQFF.

The CDR3: CSALIGQETQYF. The chain uses TRBV20-1 and TRBJ2-5. CDR1 is DFQATT and CDR2 is SNEGSKA in the germline V gene (reference sequence). The CDR3 spans 12 residues.

The V call is TRBV20-1, the J call TRBJ2-7; the TCRdb D gene call, TRBD2, has no DNA to confirm it. This CDR3 region has 14 residues. Germline V gene lookup returns CDR1 DFQATT and CDR2 SNEGSKA (reference sequence). CDR3: CSGTGTSGTYEQYF.

V and J are TRBV6-1 and TRBJ1-6; checking the TCRdb D call of TRBD1 is not possible without DNA. The germline V gene encodes CDR1 MNHNS and CDR2 SASEGT. The CDR3 consists of 14 residues. The CDR3 is CASRAGTDLGPLHF.

This chain links TRBV29-1 with TRBJ2-5; the D gene TCRdb calls, TRBD2, cannot be checked with no DNA. Germline V lookup: CDR1 SQVTM, CDR2 ANQGSEA. The CDR3 has 13 residues. The CDR3 loop reads CCVDEGVGETQYF.

The rearrangement links TRBV13 to TRBJ2-1; TCRdb lists TRBD2, though no DNA is available to test this call. Germline loops: CDR1 PRHDT, CDR2 FYEKMQ (reference sequence). This CDR3 has 15 amino acids. Here the CDR3 reads CASRGWASGYNEQFF. Filled out from reference TRBV13 and TRBJ2-1, the complete variable domain reads AAGVIQSPRHLIKEKRETATLKCYPIPRHDTVYWYQQGPGQDPQFLISFYEKMQSDKGSIPDRFSAQQFSDYHSELNMSSLELGDSALYFCASRGWASGYNEQFFGPGTRLTVL.

The chain combines TRBV7-9 with TRBJ1-1. The CDR3 runs to 15 residues. CDR1 and CDR2 (germline): SEHNR, FQNEAQ (reference sequence). The CDR3 here is CASSTLRAQSTEAFF.

The chain combines TRBV24-1 with TRBJ2-1; TCRdb outputs TRBD1, but without DNA this stays unchecked. The CDR3 contains 16 residues. CDR1 KGHDR and CDR2 SFDVKD come from the germline V gene. CDR3 protein: CATSETRLGHLEGQFF.

The rearrangement joins TRBV27 to TRBJ2-7; no DNA is available, so the TRBD1 call from TCRdb remains unchecked. The germline V gene has CDR1 MNHEY and CDR2 SMNVEV (reference sequence). The CDR3 has 13 residues. The CDR3 protein is CASRGRAGAVVYF.

The chain's CDR3 is CASSYSQGFYEQYF. J is TRBJ2-7 and V is TRBV6-5; TCRdb gives TRBD1 as the D gene, but with no DNA this cannot be confirmed. The CDR3 consists of 14 residues. CDR1 and CDR2 from the germline V gene are MNHEY and SVGAGI.

The chain couples TRBV5-1 to TRBJ2-7; the D gene TCRdb calls, TRBD1, cannot be checked with no DNA. CDR1 SGHRS and CDR2 YFSETQ come from the germline V gene. CDR3 length equals 13 residues. The CDR3 protein is CASSGTGFYEQYF.

The genes are TRBV12-3 or TRBV12-4 and TRBJ2-3; TCRdb lists TRBD2, though no DNA is available to test this call. The CDR3 is made up of 17 amino acids. The CDR3 is CASSFSLAGGITDTQYF.

The chain joins TRBV20-1 to TRBJ2-7; TCRdb's assignment of TRBD2 cannot be checked, as there is no DNA. The V gene's germline CDR1 is DFQATT and CDR2 SNEGSKA (reference sequence). CDR3 size: 16 residues. The CDR3 region is CSAGTSGLAGTYEQYF.

This rearrangement joins TRBV20-1 to TRBJ2-2; TCRdb outputs TRBD2, but without DNA this stays unchecked. This CDR3 spans 15 amino acids. In germline, CDR1 is DFQATT, CDR2 SNEGSKA (reference sequence). This CDR3 is CSARSPSGTGGELFF.

The chain has TRBV19 and TRBJ2-7; the TCRdb call, TRBD1, lacks DNA for checking. CDR3 size: 13 residues. Germline V gene data show CDR1 as LNHDA and CDR2 as SQIVND (reference sequence). This CDR3 reads CASSAGAGYEQYF.

The chain uses TRBV28 and TRBJ2-7; TCRdb selects TRBD1, and the lack of DNA leaves this call unchecked. The CDR3 covers 15 residues. CDR1 MDHEN and CDR2 SYDVKM come from the germline V gene. The CDR3 reads CASSLRAGGPYEQYF.

V is TRBV18 and J is TRBJ1-1. Germline CDR1 and CDR2: KGHSH and LQKENI. CDR3 size: 15 residues. This chain's CDR3 is CASSPPTGLFTEAFF.

The CDR3 loop is CATERDRGEQYF. This chain uses TRBV10-3 with TRBJ2-7; the D call from TCRdb, TRBD1, cannot be confirmed without DNA. The CDR3 sequence is 12 residues long. The germline V gene has CDR1 ENHRY and CDR2 SYGVKD.

The gene calls are TRBV10-2 and TRBJ1-1. The V gene's germline CDR1 is WSHSY and CDR2 SAAADI. This CDR3 is built from 13 residues. The CDR3 loop reads CASSDQVNTEAFF.

This chain connects TRBV15 to TRBJ2-1. The CDR3 runs 16 residues. Germline CDR1 is LNHNV and CDR2 is YYDKDF (reference sequence). This CDR3 reads CATSRDLGWIYNEQFF. The full variable domain, completed using reference TRBV15 and TRBJ2-1, is DAMVIQNPRYQVTQFGKPVTLSCSQTLNHNVMYWYQQKSSQAPKLLFHYYDKDFNNEADTPDNFQSRRPNTSFCFLDIRSPGLGDTAMYLCATSRDLGWIYNEQFFGPGTRLTVL.

The V call is TRBV7-9, the J call TRBJ2-5; the D gene TCRdb calls, TRBD1, cannot be checked with no DNA. Per the germline V gene, CDR1 is SEHNR and CDR2 is FQNEAQ (reference sequence). This CDR3 has 16 amino acids. This CDR3 is CASSPPRAGLGETQYF.

The V call is TRBV12-3 or TRBV12-4, the J call TRBJ1-6; the D call of TRBD1 rests on TCRdb alone, since no DNA is present to check it. This CDR3 is built from 14 residues. CDR3: CASSPAGTGSTLHF.

The chain is built from TRBV30 and TRBJ2-1; TCRdb returns TRBD1, unconfirmable since there is no DNA. The germline CDR1 and CDR2 sequences are GTSNPN and SVGIG (reference sequence). The length of the CDR3 is 15 residues. The CDR3 loop reads CASPVVHSSYNEQFF.

The rearrangement joins TRBV20-1 to TRBJ2-1. This CDR3 comprises 13 residues. Germline CDR1 reads DFQATT; CDR2 reads SNEGSKA (reference sequence). The CDR3 here is CSARVPQIPEQFF.

The chain has TRBV10-2 and TRBJ1-5; TCRdb calls TRBD1, which cannot be checked without DNA. The germline V gene has CDR1 WSHSY and CDR2 SAAADI. The CDR3 covers 14 residues. The CDR3 region is CASSAQTGRQPQHF.

The chain couples TRBV30 to TRBJ1-1; the D gene TCRdb calls, TRBD1, cannot be checked with no DNA. Germline V gives CDR1 GTSNPN, CDR2 SVGIG (reference sequence). The CDR3 has 15 amino acids. The CDR3: CAWALGQGMNTEAFF.